This T cell receptor beta chain was documented in a study of cytomegalovirus exposure and HLA in healthy donors. A note on this clone: Its matching antigen is unknown.

With 6 bases removed from V and 9 bases from J, the gap between germline ends came to 18 bases. The CDR3 contains 15 residues. CDR1 KGHSH and CDR2 LQKENI come from the germline V gene. Study results and limitations: Being productive about 90% or about 30% of the time was typical of most TCR beta V segments in an earlier analysis. Testing in vitro showed a few CMV-associated chains specific for CMV antigens.

Primers: 60 Vbeta forward and 13 Jbeta reverse. In the original processing: A follow-up analysis tallied tens of millions of unique TCR beta chains, about 10 million shared. The protocol was immunoSEQ multiplex PCR, while the TCRdb copy is restricted to in-frame clones and leaves out a portion. The V and J calls and the clone size are those of that table, but D and trimming were determined from the DNA. The table lists roughly 130,000 clones, approximately 82% of them singletons. The sample taken for sequencing was PBMCs. The receptor was derived from a man aged 45-60 years in good health and CMV-seronegative. The rearrangement joins TRBV18 to TRBJ1-6; D unresolved. CDR3 region: CASSAAGISSSPLHF. DNA of the CDR3: TGTGCCAGCTCGGCGGCGGGAATAAGCAGTTCACCCCTCCACTTT.